This T cell receptor beta chain was captured in a study of CD8+ T cells in alopecia areata. Study at large: Treated patients swallowed 5 to 10 mg of oral tofacitinib twice daily. Patients in the study were on tofacitinib for 6 to 18 months, then off it for 6 months.

General study findings and limits: Higher clonality than in normal scalp was seen in lesional scalp, especially alopecia totalis/universalis. Normal skin's resident alphabeta T cells are sequenced alongside lesional scalp T cells.

Extracted RNA was reverse transcribed into cDNA, the sequencing template. Generated by immunoSEQ multiplex PCR, the TCRdb table keeps only in-frame clones and is missing some. The table has roughly 170,000 clones, 50% to 70% seen once; the top ten hold roughly 15%. This clone was seen a handful of times. Its antigen is undetermined. The CDR3 totals 15 residues. The germline CDR1 and CDR2 sequences are SQVTM and ANQGSEA. V dropped 6 bases and J dropped 3; count of bases not matched to a gene: 10. This specimen was CD4+ T cells sorted from blood, taken at week 0. The receptor was isolated from a human donor with alopecia areata. The chain combines TRBV29-1 with TRBJ2-3, with TRBD2 matching over 9 bases. CDR3 bases: TGCAGCGTCGTCGCAGCTAGCGGGGCGACAGATACGCAGTATTTT. This sequence encodes CSVVAASGATDTQYF.